The clone carrying this T cell receptor (beta chain) was observed a handful of times. Its antigen is unknown. The data derive from a study of T cell repertoires in cytomegalovirus infection. TCRdb passed the reads through MiXCR, listing each CDR3 protein once. The sample includes more than 35,000 distinct CDR3 sequences, about 48% seen only once; the top ten take over 75%. The CDR3 is made up of 15 amino acids. The V gene's germline CDR1 is LGHNT and CDR2 FRNRAP. V dropped 7 bases and J dropped 2; count of bases not matched to a gene: 7. Notes on the study in general: The ex vivo response was dominated by HLA-C-restricted CMV-specific TCR beta clonotypes.

This sequence joins TRBV12-5 and TRBJ2-5; 10 nucleotides agree with TRBD1. The TCR originated in a human donor in good health (CMV status not recorded). Some clones in this sample may be carry-over from other donors' samples. The starting material was CD8+ T cells from cultured PBMCs, obtained from culture after CMV antigen stimulation. The CDR3 loop reads CASASGTGVQETQYF. The DNA for the CDR3 is TGTGCTAGTGCATCCGGGACAGGGGTTCAAGAGACCCAGTACTTC. Combining the CDR3 with reference TRBV12-5 and TRBJ2-5 gives the whole variable domain DARVTQTPRHKVTEMGQEVTMRCQPILGHNTVFWYRQTMMQGLELLAYFRNRAPLDDSGMPKDRFSAEMPDATLATLKIQPSEPRDSAVYFCASASGTGVQETQYFGPGTRLLVL.